This TCR beta chain was captured in a study of T-cell memory formation after mild COVID-19. This clonotype was counted a few times. What it binds is unknown. TCRdb called the 5' RACE reads again in MiXCR, with one record for every CDR3 protein. The sample lists some 290,000 distinct CDR3 sequences, roughly 15% occurring once. Study findings and constraints: The SARS-CoV-2 specificity of second-wave clones reaching peak at day 37 remained unverified. Contracting clones from day 15 to 85 had balanced CD4/CD8; later expanders favoured CD4+. Shrinking CD4+ clones were chiefly CM and EM; CD8+ ones were chiefly EMRA. The pre-infection memory compartment contained some responding clones, suggesting cross-reactive memory joined.

This CDR3 comprises 11 residues. Deletions cut 5 bases from V and 6 bases from J, with 11 bases between. In germline, CDR1 is GTSNPN, CDR2 SVGIG (reference sequence). The rearrangement uses TRBV30 and TRBJ2-7; D not resolved. The clonotype was recovered from a young man who had mild COVID-19 (a few samples of this study predate the infection). Cell type and time point are not known. Sequences were obtained from PBMCs or a T cell subset sorted from them (not recorded which). The CDR3 loop is CAWGPGGEQYF. CDR3 sequence (DNA): TGTGCCTGGGGTCCAGGTGGCGAGCAGTACTTC. The complete variable domain, with remaining parts taken from reference TRBV30 and TRBJ2-7, reads SQTIHQWPATLVQPVGSPLSLECTVEGTSNPNLYWYRQAAGRGLQLLFYSVGIGQISSEVPQNLSASRPQDRQFILSSKKLLLSDSGFYLCAWGPGGEQYFGPGTRLTVT.